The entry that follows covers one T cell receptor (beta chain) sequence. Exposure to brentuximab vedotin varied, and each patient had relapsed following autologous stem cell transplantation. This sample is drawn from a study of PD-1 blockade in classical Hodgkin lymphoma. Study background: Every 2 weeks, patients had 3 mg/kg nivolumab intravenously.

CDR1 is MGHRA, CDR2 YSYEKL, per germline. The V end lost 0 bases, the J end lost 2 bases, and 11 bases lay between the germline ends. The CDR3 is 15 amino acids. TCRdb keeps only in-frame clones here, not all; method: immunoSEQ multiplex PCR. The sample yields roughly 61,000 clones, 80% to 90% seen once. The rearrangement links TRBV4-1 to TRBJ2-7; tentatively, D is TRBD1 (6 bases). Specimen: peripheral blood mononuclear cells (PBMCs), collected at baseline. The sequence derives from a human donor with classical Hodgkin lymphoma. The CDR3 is CASSQDDRLAYEQYF. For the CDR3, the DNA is TGCGCCAGCAGCCAAGACGACAGGTTAGCCTACGAGCAGTACTTC.